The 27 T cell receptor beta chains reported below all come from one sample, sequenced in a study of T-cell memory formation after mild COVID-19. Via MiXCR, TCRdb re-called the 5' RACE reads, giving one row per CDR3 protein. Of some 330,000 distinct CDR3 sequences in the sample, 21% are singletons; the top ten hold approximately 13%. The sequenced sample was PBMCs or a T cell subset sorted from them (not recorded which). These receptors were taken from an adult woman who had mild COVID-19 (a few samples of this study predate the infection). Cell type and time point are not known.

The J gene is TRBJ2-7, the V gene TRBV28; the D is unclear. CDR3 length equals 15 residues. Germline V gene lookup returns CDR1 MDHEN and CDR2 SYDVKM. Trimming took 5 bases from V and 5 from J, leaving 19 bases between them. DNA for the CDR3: TGTGCCAGCAGTCAAAGACGGGTGGTCTACGACGAGCAGTACTTC. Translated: CASSQRRVVYDEQYF.

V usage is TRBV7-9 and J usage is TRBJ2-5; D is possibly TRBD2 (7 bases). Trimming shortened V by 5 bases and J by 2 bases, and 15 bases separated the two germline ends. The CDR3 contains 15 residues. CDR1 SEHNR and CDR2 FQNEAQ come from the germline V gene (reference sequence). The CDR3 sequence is CASSRVGGQQETQYF. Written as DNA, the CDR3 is TGTGCCAGCAGCCGAGTGGGGGGGCAGCAAGAGACCCAGTACTTC.

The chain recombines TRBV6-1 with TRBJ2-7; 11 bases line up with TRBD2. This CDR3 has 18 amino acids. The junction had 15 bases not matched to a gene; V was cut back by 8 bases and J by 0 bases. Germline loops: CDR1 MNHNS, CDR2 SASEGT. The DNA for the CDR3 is TGTGCCAGCTATTTACTAGCGGGGGCCCCCTTCAGCTCCTACGAGCAGTACTTC. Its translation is CASYLLAGAPFSSYEQYF.

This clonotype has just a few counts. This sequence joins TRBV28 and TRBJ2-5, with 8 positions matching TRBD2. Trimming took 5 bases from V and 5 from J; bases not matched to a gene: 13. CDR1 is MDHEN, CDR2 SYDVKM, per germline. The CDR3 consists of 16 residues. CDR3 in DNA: TGTGCCAGCAGTCTGTCAGCGGGGGCCGCGGGGGAGACCCAGTACTTC. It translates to CASSLSAGAAGETQYF.

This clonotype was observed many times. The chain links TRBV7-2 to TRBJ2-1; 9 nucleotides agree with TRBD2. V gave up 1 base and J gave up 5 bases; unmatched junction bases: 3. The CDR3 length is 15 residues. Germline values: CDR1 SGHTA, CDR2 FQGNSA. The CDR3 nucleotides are TGTGCCAGCAGCTTAGATAGCGGGAGCCACAATGAGCAGTTCTTC. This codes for CASSLDSGSHNEQFF.

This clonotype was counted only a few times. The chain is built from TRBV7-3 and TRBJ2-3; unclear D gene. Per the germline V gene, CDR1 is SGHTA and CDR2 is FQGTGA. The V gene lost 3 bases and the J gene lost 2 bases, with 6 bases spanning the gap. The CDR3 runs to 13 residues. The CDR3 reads CASSFSITDTQYF. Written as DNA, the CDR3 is TGTGCCAGCAGCTTCAGTATCACAGATACGCAGTATTTT.

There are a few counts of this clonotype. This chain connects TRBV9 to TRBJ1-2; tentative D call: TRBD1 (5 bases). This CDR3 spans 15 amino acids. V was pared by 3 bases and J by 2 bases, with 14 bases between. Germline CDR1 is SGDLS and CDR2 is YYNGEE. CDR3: CASSADSRVNYGYTF. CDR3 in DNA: TGTGCCAGCAGCGCCGACAGTCGGGTGAACTATGGCTACACCTTC.

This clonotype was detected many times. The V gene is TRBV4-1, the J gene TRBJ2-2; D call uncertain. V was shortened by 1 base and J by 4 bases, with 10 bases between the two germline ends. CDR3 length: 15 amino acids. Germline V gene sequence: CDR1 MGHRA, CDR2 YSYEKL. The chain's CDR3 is CASSQVELITGELFF. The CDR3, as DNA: TGCGCCAGCAGCCAAGTGGAGCTTATCACCGGGGAGCTGTTTTTT.

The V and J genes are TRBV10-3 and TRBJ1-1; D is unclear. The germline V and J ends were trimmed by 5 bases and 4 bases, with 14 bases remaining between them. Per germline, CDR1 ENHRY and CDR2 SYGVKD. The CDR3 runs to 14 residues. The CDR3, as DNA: TGTGCCATCAGTCGGGGAGGCGAGACCACTGAAGCTTTCTTT. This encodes CAISRGGETTEAFF.

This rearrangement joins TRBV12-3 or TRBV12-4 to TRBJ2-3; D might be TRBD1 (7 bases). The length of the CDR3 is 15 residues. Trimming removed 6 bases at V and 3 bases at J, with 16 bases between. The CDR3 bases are TGTGCCAGCAGAAAAGGACAGGCGGGAACAGATACGCAGTATTTT. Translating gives CASRKGQAGTDTQYF.

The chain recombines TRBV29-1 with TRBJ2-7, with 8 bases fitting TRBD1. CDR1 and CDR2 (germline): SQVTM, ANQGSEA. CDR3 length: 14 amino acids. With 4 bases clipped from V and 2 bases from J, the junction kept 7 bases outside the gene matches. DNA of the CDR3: TGCAGCGTTGTATCGGACAGGGCAACCTACGAGCAGTACTTC. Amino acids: CSVVSDRATYEQYF.

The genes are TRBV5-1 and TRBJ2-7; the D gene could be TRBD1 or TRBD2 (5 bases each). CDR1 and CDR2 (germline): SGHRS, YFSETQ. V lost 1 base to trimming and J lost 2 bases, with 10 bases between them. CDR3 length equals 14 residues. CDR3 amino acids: CASSLRDPAYEQYF. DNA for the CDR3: TGCGCCAGCAGCTTGCGGGACCCAGCCTACGAGCAGTACTTC.

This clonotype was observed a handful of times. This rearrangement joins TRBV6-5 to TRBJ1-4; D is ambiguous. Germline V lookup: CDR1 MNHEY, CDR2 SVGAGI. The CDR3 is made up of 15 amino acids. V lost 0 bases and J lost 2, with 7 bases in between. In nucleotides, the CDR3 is TGTGCCAGCAGTTACTCCCCGTTTACTAATGAAAAACTGTTTTTT. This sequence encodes CASSYSPFTNEKLFF.

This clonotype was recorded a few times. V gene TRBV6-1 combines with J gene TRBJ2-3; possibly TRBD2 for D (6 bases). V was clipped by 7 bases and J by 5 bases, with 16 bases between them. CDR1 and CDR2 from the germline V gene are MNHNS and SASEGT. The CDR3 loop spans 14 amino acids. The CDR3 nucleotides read TGTGCCAGCAATAAGGGACTTCTCGGAGATACGCAGTATTTT. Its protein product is CASNKGLLGDTQYF.

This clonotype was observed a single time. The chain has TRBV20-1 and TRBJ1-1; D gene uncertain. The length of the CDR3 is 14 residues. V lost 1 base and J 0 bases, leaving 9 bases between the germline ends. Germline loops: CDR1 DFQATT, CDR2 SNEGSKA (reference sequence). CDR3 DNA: TGCAGTGCTAGAGTCCCTACAGTGAACACTGAAGCTTTCTTT. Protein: CSARVPTVNTEAFF.

DNA of the CDR3: TGTGCCAGCAGTGGGCGTGGGGCTCAGAACTATGGCTACACCTTC. It yields the protein CASSGRGAQNYGYTF. V is TRBV6-5 and J is TRBJ1-2, with a weak D call TRBD1 (5 bases). V lost 5 bases, J lost 2 bases, and 15 bases lay in between. The length of the CDR3 is 15 residues. Germline V gives CDR1 MNHEY, CDR2 SVGAGI.

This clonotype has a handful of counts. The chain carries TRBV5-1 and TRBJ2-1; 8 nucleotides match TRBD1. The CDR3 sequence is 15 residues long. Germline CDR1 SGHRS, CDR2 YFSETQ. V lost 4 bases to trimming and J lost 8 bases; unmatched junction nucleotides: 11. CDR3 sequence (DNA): TGCGCCAGCAGCGGCGGACAGGGTAAGGTTGATGAGCAGTTCTTC. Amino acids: CASSGGQGKVDEQFF. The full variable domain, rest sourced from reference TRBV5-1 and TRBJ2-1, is KAGVTQTPRYLIKTRGQQVTLSCSPISGHRSVSWYQQTPGQGLQFLFEYFSETQRNKGNFPGRFSGRQFSNSRSEMNVSTLELGDSALYLCASSGGQGKVDEQFFGPGTRLTVL.

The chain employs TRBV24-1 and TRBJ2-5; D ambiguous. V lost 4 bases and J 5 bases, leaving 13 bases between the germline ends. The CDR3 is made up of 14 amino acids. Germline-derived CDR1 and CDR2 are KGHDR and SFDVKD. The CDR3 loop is CATSDPGRGETQYF. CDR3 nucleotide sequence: TGTGCCACCAGTGACCCCGGTAGAGGCGAGACCCAGTACTTC.

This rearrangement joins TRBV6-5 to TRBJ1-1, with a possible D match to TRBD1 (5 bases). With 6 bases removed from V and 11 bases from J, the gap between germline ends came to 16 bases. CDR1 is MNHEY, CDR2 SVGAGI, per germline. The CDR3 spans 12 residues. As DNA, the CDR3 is TGTGCCAGCAGCCACGGGTCAGGGTGGGCTTTCTTT. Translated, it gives CASSHGSGWAFF.

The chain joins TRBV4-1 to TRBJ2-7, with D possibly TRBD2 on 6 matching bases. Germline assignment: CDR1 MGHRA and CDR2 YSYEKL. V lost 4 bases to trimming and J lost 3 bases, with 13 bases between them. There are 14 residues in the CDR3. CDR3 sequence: CASSPSPRGYEQYF. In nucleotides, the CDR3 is TGCGCCAGCAGCCCCAGCCCGCGGGGCTACGAGCAGTACTTC.

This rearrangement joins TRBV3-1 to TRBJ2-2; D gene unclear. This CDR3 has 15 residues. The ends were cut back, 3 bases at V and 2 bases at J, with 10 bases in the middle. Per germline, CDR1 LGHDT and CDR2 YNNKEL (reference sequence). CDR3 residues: CASSHLLENTGELFF. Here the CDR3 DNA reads TGTGCCAGCAGCCACTTGCTTGAAAACACCGGGGAGCTGTTTTTT.

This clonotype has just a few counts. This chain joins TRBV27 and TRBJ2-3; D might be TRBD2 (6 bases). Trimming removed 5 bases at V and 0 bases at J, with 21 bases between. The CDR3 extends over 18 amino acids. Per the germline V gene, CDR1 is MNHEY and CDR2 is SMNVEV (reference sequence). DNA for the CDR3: TGTGCCAGCAGTACGGGACTTCAGCTCTCTCCCAGCACAGATACGCAGTATTTT. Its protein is CASSTGLQLSPSTDTQYF.

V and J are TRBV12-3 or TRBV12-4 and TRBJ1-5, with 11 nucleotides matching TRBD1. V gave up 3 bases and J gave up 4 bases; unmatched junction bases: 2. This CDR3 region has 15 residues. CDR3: CASSFGQGANQPQHF. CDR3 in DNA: TGTGCCAGCAGTTTCGGACAGGGGGCGAATCAGCCCCAGCATTTT.

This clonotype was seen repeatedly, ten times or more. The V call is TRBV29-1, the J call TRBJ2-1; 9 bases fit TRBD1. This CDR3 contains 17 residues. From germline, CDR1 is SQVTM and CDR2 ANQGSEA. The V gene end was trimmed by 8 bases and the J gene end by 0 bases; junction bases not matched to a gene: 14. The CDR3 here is CSLGVQGAGSSYNEQFF. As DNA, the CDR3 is TGCAGCCTTGGGGTACAGGGGGCAGGGAGCTCCTACAATGAGCAGTTCTTC.

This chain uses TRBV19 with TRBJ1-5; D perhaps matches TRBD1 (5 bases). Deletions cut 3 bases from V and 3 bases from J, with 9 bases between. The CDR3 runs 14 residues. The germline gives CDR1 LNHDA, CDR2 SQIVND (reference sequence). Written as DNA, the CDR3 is TGTGCCAGTAGTATGGGGCAGATCAATCAGCCCCAGCATTTT. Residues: CASSMGQINQPQHF.

The chain's CDR3 is CASSPRTGGRGTEAFF. The DNA of the CDR3 is TGTGCCAGCAGCCCACGGACAGGGGGCAGGGGAACTGAAGCTTTCTTT. The chain joins TRBV6-5 to TRBJ1-1; TRBD1 matches 11 bases. CDR3 length: 16 amino acids. CDR1 is MNHEY and CDR2 is SVGAGI in the germline V gene. Trimming at V came to 6 bases and at J to 5 bases, leaving 11 bases not matched to a gene.

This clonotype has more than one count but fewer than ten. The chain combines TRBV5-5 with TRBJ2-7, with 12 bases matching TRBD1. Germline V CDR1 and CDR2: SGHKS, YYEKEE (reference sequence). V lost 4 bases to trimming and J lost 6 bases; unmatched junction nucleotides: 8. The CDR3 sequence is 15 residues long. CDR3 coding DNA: TGTGCCAGCAGCCGTCCCGGGACAGGGGGCGTCGAGCAGTACTTC. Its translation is CASSRPGTGGVEQYF.